This T cell receptor beta chain was observed in a study of PD-1 blockade in classical Hodgkin lymphoma. Study in general: The study gave patients nivolumab 3 mg/kg intravenously every 2 weeks.

With 0 bases removed from V and 3 bases from J, the gap between germline ends came to 9 bases. Germline CDR1 and CDR2: PRHDT and FYEKMQ (reference sequence). The CDR3 length is 15 residues. Study-wide points: Nivolumab starters within 1 year of ASCT were excluded.

Every patient experienced relapse after autologous stem cell transplantation, and brentuximab vedotin exposure varied. The method was immunoSEQ multiplex PCR; TCRdb's version includes in-frame clones alone and lacks a portion of them. Of roughly 140,000 clones detected, about 81% appear once; the ten largest clones hold 9.2%. This clone was detected only a few times. Its antigen remains unidentified. The sample consisted of peripheral blood mononuclear cells (PBMCs), taken before the second cycle of nivolumab. The clonotype originates from a human donor with classical Hodgkin lymphoma. The chain recombines TRBV13 with TRBJ2-1; D unclear. CDR3 nucleotide sequence: TGTGCCAGCAGCTTAGGAGGCGTGGTCTACAATGAGCAGTTCTTC. Translated: CASSLGGVVYNEQFF.